This T cell receptor (beta chain) comes out of a study of cytomegalovirus exposure and HLA in healthy donors. The PCR was carried out with 60 Vbeta primers and 13 Jbeta primers. TCRdb's table, derived via immunoSEQ multiplex PCR, lists solely in-frame clones and lacks some. The repertoire includes 210,000 or so clones, approximately 81% of them detected once, and roughly 0.22% sits in the top ten. The CDR3 is 17 residues long. Germline lookup yields CDR1 MNHNS and CDR2 SASEGT. V lost 4 bases to trimming and J lost 0 bases; unmatched junction nucleotides: 9. The chain uses TRBV6-1 and TRBJ2-3; 8 bases match TRBD1. The TCR sequence derives from a girl aged 2-9 years in good health and CMV-seronegative. The specimen was PBMCs. The CDR3 coding sequence is TGTGCCAGCAGTGTTTTTGGACAGGGTGGGAGCACAGATACGCAGTATTTT. Translation: CASSVFGQGGSTDTQYF.